These T cell receptor beta chains were read from a single sample in a study of patients and donors after allogeneic stem cell transplantation. One entry per CDR3 protein, called by TCRdb with MiXCR from the RT-PCR reads. The table has about a million distinct CDR3 sequences, approximately 19% seen once; the top ten hold roughly 6%. What was sequenced was blood, either unsorted or a sorted T cell fraction (not recorded which). These receptors were obtained from a human donor who was either an allogeneic HSCT recipient or a stem cell or donor lymphocyte infusion donor (not recorded which). It is not recorded whose cells these are; they may come from a transplant donor. CDR3s include the opening cysteine and the closing phenylalanine or tryptophan. D genes are given only for firm matches. Part of the rows lack a size; the others show once, few, many or a class for expanded clones.

size: -; D: TRBD1; V: TRBV12-3/TRBV12-4; J: TRBJ2-1; CDR3: CASTTTGGLYNEQFF; DNA: TGTGCCAGCACCACGACAGGGGGCCTCTACAATGAGCAGTTCTTC
size: few; D: -; V: TRBV15; J: TRBJ1-1; CDR3: CATSRAPRQAFF; DNA: TGTGCCACCAGCAGAGCGCCTAGACAAGCTTTCTTT
size: -; D: TRBD1; V: TRBV7-9; J: TRBJ2-7; CDR3: CASSAQGFEQYF; DNA: TGTGCCAGCAGCGCACAGGGGTTCGAGCAGTACTTC
size: -; D: -; V: TRBV7-9; J: TRBJ2-1; CDR3: CASSFGPTYNEQFF; DNA: TGTGCCAGCAGCTTTGGCCCGACCTACAATGAGCAGTTCTTC
size: few; D: -; V: TRBV7-2; J: TRBJ1-1; CDR3: CASSLSSEKRAFF; DNA: TGTGCCAGCAGCTTATCGTCTGAAAAACGAGCTTTCTTT
size: -; D: -; V: TRBV9; J: TRBJ2-1; CDR3: CASSLGRDKAFNEQFF; DNA: TGTGCCAGCAGCCTAGGGCGGGACAAGGCTTTCAATGAGCAGTTCTTC
size: many; D: -; V: TRBV29-1; J: TRBJ2-4; CDR3: CSVGSKNIQYF; DNA: TGCAGCGTTGGGTCCAAAAACATTCAGTACTTC
size: few; D: -; V: TRBV5-1; J: TRBJ2-1; CDR3: CASSLGARVNEQFF; DNA: TGCGCCAGCAGCTTGGGGGCTAGGGTCAATGAGCAGTTCTTC
size: few; D: -; V: TRBV21-1; J: TRBJ2-6; CDR3: CASSNDKKSSGANVLTF; DNA: TGTGCCAGCAGCAACGACAAGAAGAGCTCTGGGGCCAACGTCCTGACTTTC
size: -; D: TRBD1; V: TRBV5-1; J: TRBJ1-2; CDR3: CASSLEDRVGYTF; DNA: TGCGCCAGCAGCTTGGAGGACAGGGTTGGCTACACCTTC
size: -; D: -; V: TRBV20-1; J: TRBJ2-4; CDR3: CSARLMPKNIQYF; DNA: TGCAGTGCCAGGTTAATGCCAAAAAACATTCAGTACTTC
size: few; D: TRBD2; V: TRBV3-1; J: TRBJ2-5; CDR3: CASSQPGLAEETQYF; DNA: TGTGCCAGCAGCCAACCCGGACTAGCGGAAGAGACCCAGTACTTC
size: few; D: TRBD1; V: TRBV12-3/TRBV12-4; J: TRBJ2-1; CDR3: CASNRQGPGYEQFF; DNA: TGTGCCAGCAACCGACAGGGGCCCGGCTATGAGCAGTTCTTC
size: -; D: -; V: TRBV7-8; J: TRBJ1-5; CDR3: CASSTRGPGQPQHF; DNA: TGTGCCAGCAGCACCAGGGGCCCTGGTCAGCCCCAGCATTTT
size: -; D: TRBD1; V: TRBV7-3; J: TRBJ2-3; CDR3: CASSTGQGNSDTQYF; DNA: TGTGCCAGCAGCACCGGACAGGGTAATTCAGATACGCAGTATTTT
size: -; D: TRBD2; V: TRBV6-5; J: TRBJ2-5; CDR3: CASSTSTSGSQETQYF; DNA: TGTGCCAGCAGTACCTCGACTAGCGGGAGTCAAGAGACCCAGTACTTC
size: many; D: -; V: TRBV12-3/TRBV12-4; J: TRBJ2-7; CDR3: CASSLRRLAYEQYF; DNA: TGTGCCAGCAGTTTAAGACGACTCGCCTACGAGCAGTACTTC
size: -; D: -; V: TRBV18; J: TRBJ1-1; CDR3: CASSPLDRSAEAFF; DNA: TGTGCCAGCTCACCACTCGACAGGAGCGCTGAAGCTTTCTTT
size: -; D: -; V: TRBV12-3/TRBV12-4; J: TRBJ1-3; CDR3: CATVSGAVGNTIYF; DNA: TGTGCCACAGTGTCGGGGGCGGTTGGAAACACCATATATTTT
size: -; D: -; V: TRBV4-1; J: TRBJ2-7; CDR3: CASSDPSASYEQYF; DNA: TGCGCCAGCAGCGACCCTAGCGCCTCCTACGAGCAGTACTTC
size: many; D: -; V: TRBV12-3/TRBV12-4; J: TRBJ1-5; CDR3: CASSARDSNQPQHF; DNA: TGTGCCAGCAGTGCGCGGGACAGCAATCAGCCCCAGCATTTT
size: few; D: -; V: TRBV5-1; J: TRBJ2-3; CDR3: CASSLEALYTDTQYF; DNA: TGCGCCAGCAGCTTGGAAGCGCTGTACACAGATACGCAGTATTTT
size: many; D: -; V: TRBV7-2; J: TRBJ2-3; CDR3: CASSTQTDTQYF; DNA: TGTGCCAGCAGCACACAGACAGATACGCAGTATTTT
size: few; D: TRBD1; V: TRBV5-1; J: TRBJ1-4; CDR3: CASSQTGAPVEKLFF; DNA: TGCGCCAGCAGTCAGACAGGGGCGCCAGTCGAAAAACTGTTTTTT
size: -; D: TRBD2; V: TRBV25-1; J: TRBJ2-7; CDR3: CASSGPSRLAGVWQYF; DNA: TGTGCCAGCTCTGGCCCCTCAAGACTAGCGGGAGTCTGGCAGTACTTC
size: few; D: TRBD1; V: TRBV7-3; J: TRBJ2-7; CDR3: CASSPVGGTGDSYSYEQYF; DNA: TGTGCCAGCAGCCCCGTGGGAGGGACAGGGGACTCCTATTCCTACGAGCAGTACTTC
size: many; D: TRBD1; V: TRBV27; J: TRBJ1-1; CDR3: CASSQDGTGPGEAFF; DNA: TGTGCCAGCAGCCAAGACGGGACAGGGCCGGGTGAAGCTTTCTTT
size: -; D: -; V: TRBV5-1; J: TRBJ2-7; CDR3: CASSLGQGRGTYEQYF; DNA: TGCGCCAGCAGCTTGGGCCAGGGAAGAGGGACCTACGAGCAGTACTTC
size: -; D: -; V: TRBV3-1; J: TRBJ1-2; CDR3: CASSQDDGNYGYTF; DNA: TGTGCCAGCAGCCAAGATGACGGAAACTATGGCTACACCTTC
size: many; D: -; V: TRBV4-1; J: TRBJ2-1; CDR3: CASSHSGGPLNEQFF; DNA: TGCGCCAGCAGCCATTCGGGGGGCCCCCTCAATGAGCAGTTCTTC
size: -; D: TRBD2; V: TRBV6-2/TRBV6-3; J: TRBJ2-1; CDR3: CASSPGLPQYNEQFF; DNA: TGTGCCAGCAGTCCGGGACTACCTCAATACAATGAGCAGTTCTTC
size: few; D: TRBD2; V: TRBV10-3; J: TRBJ2-7; CDR3: CAILAESSYEQYF; DNA: TGTGCCATCCTAGCGGAGAGCTCCTACGAGCAGTACTTC
size: few; D: TRBD2; V: TRBV10-3; J: TRBJ2-6; CDR3: CAILGLAGEPSGANVLTF; DNA: TGTGCCATCCTTGGACTAGCGGGAGAACCTTCTGGGGCCAACGTCCTGACTTTC
size: few; D: -; V: TRBV12-3/TRBV12-4; J: TRBJ1-2; CDR3: CASSSRRKSYGYTF; DNA: TGTGCCAGCAGCTCAAGACGGAAGTCCTATGGCTACACCTTC
size: few; D: -; V: TRBV25-1; J: TRBJ2-3; CDR3: CASSVGAARQYF; DNA: TGTGCCAGCAGTGTAGGGGCTGCTCGGCAGTATTTT
size: -; D: -; V: TRBV20-1; J: TRBJ1-4; CDR3: CSARDHGKEYEKLFF; DNA: TGCAGTGCTAGAGATCATGGGAAAGAGTACGAAAAACTGTTTTTT
size: -; D: TRBD1; V: TRBV6-5; J: TRBJ1-5; CDR3: CASSYDGTDNQPQHF; DNA: TGTGCCAGCAGTTACGACGGGACAGACAATCAGCCCCAGCATTTT
size: -; D: TRBD1; V: TRBV11-1; J: TRBJ2-7; CDR3: CASSPARPGQTQSYEQYF; DNA: TGTGCCAGCAGCCCGGCGAGACCGGGACAGACCCAATCCTACGAGCAGTACTTC
size: few; D: TRBD1; V: TRBV20-1; J: TRBJ2-7; CDR3: CSARDTRGQLFLEQYF; DNA: TGCAGTGCTAGAGACACGAGGGGGCAATTATTCCTCGAGCAGTACTTC
size: -; D: -; V: TRBV4-1; J: TRBJ1-1; CDR3: CASKSSQRMNTEAFF; DNA: TGCGCCAGCAAGAGCTCCCAGAGAATGAACACTGAAGCTTTCTTT
size: -; D: -; V: TRBV5-5; J: TRBJ2-5; CDR3: CASSFRWTAEKTQYF; DNA: TGTGCCAGCAGCTTCAGGTGGACGGCCGAAAAGACCCAGTACTTC
size: -; D: TRBD2; V: TRBV24-1; J: TRBJ2-2; CDR3: CATSDLTSGRNTGELFF; DNA: TGTGCCACCAGTGACTTGACTAGCGGGAGGAACACCGGGGAGCTGTTTTTT
size: -; D: -; V: TRBV18; J: TRBJ2-1; CDR3: CASSPRHSHYNEQFF; DNA: TGTGCCAGCTCCCCAAGGCATTCGCATTACAATGAGCAGTTCTTC
size: -; D: TRBD2; V: TRBV5-1; J: TRBJ2-7; CDR3: CASSLGAGGLNEQYF; DNA: TGCGCCAGCAGCTTAGGCGCGGGGGGGCTGAACGAGCAGTACTTC
size: -; D: -; V: TRBV24-1; J: TRBJ2-2; CDR3: CATSDLEGWDTGELFF; DNA: TGTGCCACCAGTGATTTGGAGGGATGGGACACCGGGGAGCTGTTTTTT
size: -; D: -; V: TRBV25-1; J: TRBJ1-1; CDR3: CASSDFRRGARAEAFF; DNA: TGTGCCAGCAGTGATTTCCGTCGGGGGGCACGAGCTGAAGCTTTCTTT
size: once; D: -; V: TRBV5-1; J: TRBJ1-1; CDR3: CASSGPGTMNTEAFF; DNA: TGCGCCAGCAGCGGACCCGGGACAATGAACACTGAAGCTTTCTTT
size: few; D: -; V: TRBV12-3/TRBV12-4; J: TRBJ1-1; CDR3: CASSLGWRNTEAFF; DNA: TGTGCCAGCAGTTTAGGTTGGAGGAACACTGAAGCTTTCTTT